Listed below are T cell receptor beta chains from one sample, sequenced in a study of control samples from healthy donors and cancer patients. The protocol was immunoSEQ multiplex PCR, while the TCRdb copy is restricted to in-frame clones and leaves out a portion. The sample has roughly 58,000 clones, 70% to 90% seen once. The sequenced sample consisted of PBMCs. The receptors derive from a woman aged 60 to 75 with lung cancer. The CDR3 runs from the conserved cysteine through the conserved F or W. Each record gives: J gene, D gene, V gene, clone size, CDR3 protein, CDR3 DNA. A D gene is named only where the DNA matches it firmly. Rows may omit the clone size; those that give it use once, few, many or a size class.

TRBJ2-3 | - | TRBV10-3 | - | CAISDQGKTSTDTQYF | TGTGCCATCAGTGATCAGGGGAAGACTAGCACAGATACGCAGTATTTT
TRBJ2-4 | - | TRBV27 | - | CATYSIQNIQYF | TGTGCCACCTATTCGATTCAAAACATTCAGTACTTC
TRBJ2-1 | - | TRBV28 | - | CASSTPSEREYNEQFF | TGTGCCAGCAGTACCCCTAGCGAGAGGGAATACAATGAGCAGTTCTTC
TRBJ2-7 | TRBD1 | TRBV19 | - | CASRSGQGSYEQYF | TGTGCCAGCAGGTCGGGACAGGGCTCCTACGAGCAGTACTTC
TRBJ1-4 | - | TRBV7-9 | - | CASSPRGEKLFF | TGTGCCAGCAGCCCGAGGGGGGAAAAACTGTTTTTT
TRBJ2-5 | TRBD2 | TRBV3-1/TRBV3-2 | - | CASSQDKLAGTETQYF | TGTGCCAGCAGCCAAGATAAACTAGCGGGGACGGAGACCCAGTACTTC
TRBJ1-1 | - | TRBV10-1 | - | CASSQGLGTEAFF | TGCGCCAGCAGTCAAGGGTTGGGAACTGAAGCTTTCTTT
TRBJ2-3 | - | TRBV2 | - | CASSEGYPDTDTQYF | TGTGCCAGCAGTGAAGGGTATCCGGACACAGATACGCAGTATTTT
TRBJ1-1 | - | TRBV9 | - | CASSPQGREAFF | TGTGCCAGCAGCCCCCAGGGGCGCGAGGCTTTCTTT
TRBJ1-3 | - | TRBV4-2 | - | CASSQGDRGNTIYF | TGTGCCAGCAGCCAAGGCGACAGGGGAAACACCATATATTTT
TRBJ1-2 | - | TRBV7-3 | - | CASSPRGGLMYGYTF | TGTGCCAGCAGCCCAAGGGGCGGTTTGATGTATGGCTACACCTTC
TRBJ1-4 | - | TRBV3-1/TRBV3-2 | - | CASSLGGGGKLFF | TGTGCCAGCAGCCTCGGGGGGGGAGGCAAACTGTTTTTT
TRBJ2-1 | - | TRBV5-1 | - | CASSPEPGGNWGNEQFF | TGCGCCAGCAGCCCGGAGCCGGGGGGCAATTGGGGGAATGAGCAGTTCTTC
TRBJ1-5 | - | TRBV6-5 | few | CASSTDLAQPQHF | TGTGCCAGCAGCACCGACTTAGCTCAGCCCCAGCATTTT
TRBJ2-7 | TRBD1 | TRBV5-1 | few | CASSLFLMTGIGEQYF | TGCGCCAGCAGCTTGTTTTTGATGACAGGGATCGGCGAGCAGTACTTC
TRBJ2-1 | TRBD2 | TRBV30 | - | CAWSGGTSGNYNEQFF | TGTGCCTGGAGTGGCGGGACTAGCGGGAACTACAATGAGCAGTTCTTC
TRBJ2-7 | TRBD1 | TRBV14 | - | CASSHAGGSTYEQYF | TGTGCCAGCAGCCATGCAGGGGGCAGTACCTACGAGCAGTACTTC
TRBJ2-1 | TRBD2 | TRBV7-3 | - | CASSSGLAFDEQFF | TGTGCCAGCAGCTCGGGACTAGCTTTCGATGAGCAGTTCTTC
TRBJ1-1 | TRBD1 | TRBV28 | - | CASSKNRGKAEAFF | TGTGCCAGCAGTAAAAACAGGGGGAAGGCTGAAGCTTTCTTT
TRBJ2-5 | - | TRBV6-1 | - | CASSDGGETQYF | TGTGCCAGCAGTGATGGAGGAGAGACCCAGTACTTC
TRBJ2-4 | - | TRBV9 | - | CASSALGLGADIQYF | TGTGCCAGCAGCGCCCTTGGACTGGGCGCGGACATTCAGTACTTC
TRBJ1-3 | - | TRBV6-5 | - | CASSLAGSGNTIYF | TGTGCCAGCAGCCTGGCAGGGTCTGGAAACACCATATATTTT
TRBJ1-5 | TRBD1 | TRBV19 | - | CASTQGRTNQPQHF | TGTGCCAGTACACAGGGGCGGACAAATCAGCCCCAGCATTTT
TRBJ2-1 | TRBD2 | TRBV3-1/TRBV3-2 | - | CASSQGGGWGGNEQFF | TGTGCCAGCAGCCAAGGGGGAGGGTGGGGCGGCAATGAGCAGTTCTTC
TRBJ1-1 | - | TRBV7-3 | - | CASSLQAGDTEAFF | TGTGCCAGCAGCCTACAGGCTGGAGACACTGAAGCTTTCTTT
TRBJ2-1 | - | TRBV5-6 | - | CASSRGSNEQFF | TGTGCCAGCAGCAGGGGGAGCAATGAGCAGTTCTTC
TRBJ2-1 | - | TRBV7-9 | - | CASSLVEGRQFF | TGTGCCAGCAGCTTAGTGGAAGGCCGGCAGTTCTTC
TRBJ2-1 | - | TRBV10-3 | - | CAISSTGRDNEQFF | TGTGCCATCAGCTCGACCGGCCGGGACAATGAGCAGTTCTTC
TRBJ1-2 | - | TRBV7-3 | - | CASSLRRAGVDGYTF | TGTGCCAGCAGCTTAAGAAGGGCGGGTGTGGATGGCTACACCTTC
TRBJ2-7 | - | TRBV15 | - | CATSKNGFYEQYF | TGTGCCACCAGCAAAAACGGCTTCTACGAGCAGTACTTC
TRBJ2-6 | - | TRBV9 | - | CASSGRDGDSGANVLTF | TGTGCCAGCAGCGGCCGGGACGGGGACTCTGGGGCCAACGTCCTGACTTTC
TRBJ1-1 | - | TRBV19 | - | CASSSSRNTEAFF | TGTGCCAGTAGTAGTTCTAGGAACACTGAAGCTTTCTTT
TRBJ2-2 | - | TRBV3-1/TRBV3-2 | - | CASSQDLLAGRGRTGELFF | TGTGCCAGCAGCCAAGATCTTTTGGCGGGCAGGGGTAGAACCGGGGAGCTGTTTTTT
TRBJ1-1 | TRBD1 | TRBV9 | - | CASSDTGGVSEAFF | TGTGCCAGCAGTGATACAGGGGGCGTGAGTGAAGCTTTCTTT
TRBJ2-1 | TRBD2 | TRBV10-3 | - | CAIHDGLAGNEQFF | TGTGCCATCCACGACGGGCTAGCGGGGAATGAGCAGTTCTTC
TRBJ1-1 | - | TRBV19 | - | CASTKNTEAFF | TGTGCCAGTACTAAGAACACTGAAGCTTTCTTT
TRBJ1-2 | - | TRBV2 | - | CASSVQGEVHGYTF | TGTGCCAGCAGTGTCCAGGGCGAGGTACATGGCTACACCTTC
TRBJ2-1 | - | TRBV19 | - | CASSNTIGAYNEQFF | TGTGCCAGTAGTAATACGATTGGGGCCTACAATGAGCAGTTCTTC
TRBJ1-3 | TRBD1 | TRBV6-5 | - | CASGGQGNTIYF | TGTGCCAGCGGGGGACAGGGAAACACCATATATTTT
TRBJ1-4 | TRBD1 | TRBV5-6 | once | CASSLDRGGTNEKLFF | TGTGCCAGCAGCTTGGACAGGGGTGGCACTAATGAAAAACTGTTTTTT
TRBJ2-1 | TRBD2 | TRBV2 | - | CASTRLAINEQFF | TGTGCCAGCACCAGACTAGCCATAAATGAGCAGTTCTTC
TRBJ1-2 | - | TRBV5-1 | - | CASSLEGSEDGYTF | TGCGCCAGCAGCTTGGAAGGGTCAGAGGATGGCTACACCTTC
TRBJ1-1 | TRBD1 | TRBV6-1 | - | CASSEDGTGLDTEAFF | TGTGCCAGCAGTGAAGACGGGACAGGGTTGGACACTGAAGCTTTCTTT
TRBJ1-5 | - | TRBV30 | - | CAWSVGGDQPQHF | TGTGCCTGGAGTGTGGGAGGGGATCAGCCCCAGCATTTT
TRBJ2-1 | - | TRBV2 | - | CASIMKVWDEQFF | TGTGCCAGCATTATGAAGGTTTGGGATGAGCAGTTCTTC
TRBJ2-1 | - | TRBV10-1 | - | CASSAPGTQSYNEQFF | TGCGCCAGCAGTGCGCCCGGGACACAATCCTACAATGAGCAGTTCTTC
TRBJ1-2 | TRBD1 | TRBV30 | - | CAWSKGAGYTF | TGTGCCTGGAGTAAGGGGGCCGGCTACACCTTC
TRBJ2-6 | - | TRBV2 | once | CASSYTRGSGANVLTF | TGTGCCAGCAGTTATACCAGGGGCTCTGGGGCCAACGTCCTGACTTTC
TRBJ2-2 | - | TRBV4-2 | - | CASSQARGGELFF | TGTGCCAGCAGCCAAGCCCGGGGGGGGGAGCTGTTTTTT
TRBJ2-6 | - | TRBV11-1 | once | CASSRGGGANVLTF | TGTGCCAGCAGCAGGGGTGGAGGGGCCAACGTCCTGACTTTC
TRBJ2-4 | - | TRBV24-1 | - | CATSDPGEVKNIQYF | TGTGCCACCAGTGATCCGGGGGAGGTCAAAAACATTCAGTACTTC
TRBJ1-5 | TRBD1 | TRBV7-9 | - | CASSSTGTGNQPQHF | TGTGCCAGCAGCAGTACCGGGACAGGTAATCAGCCCCAGCATTTT
TRBJ1-1 | - | TRBV5-4 | - | CASSSPTLDMNTEAFF | TGTGCCAGCAGCTCGCCGACATTGGATATGAACACTGAAGCTTTCTTT